This entry features one TCR beta chain sequence. Antigen specificity is unknown. The data were obtained in a study of response to subunit inactivated influenza vaccine. Overall study results and limits: It was suggested by the authors that few new T cells are recruited by each seasonal influenza vaccination.

The CDR3 is 15 amino acids. With 7 bases removed from V and 3 bases from J, the gap between germline ends came to 16 bases. Germline V gives CDR1 MNHNS, CDR2 SASEGT. Using its own MiXCR run on the RT-PCR reads, TCRdb lists one record per CDR3 protein. The sample contains around 480,000 distinct CDR3 sequences, over 9.5% of which appear only once. The rearrangement uses TRBV6-1 and TRBJ2-1, with D uncertain. This receptor was obtained from a man aged 50-60 years who received an inactivated influenza vaccine. The sequences come from PBMCs from blood, collected more than 35 days after vaccination. CDR3 sequence reads: CASIPTSASYNEQFF. DNA for the CDR3: TGTGCCAGCATTCCCACCTCCGCCAGCTACAATGAGCAGTTCTTC.